The clone carrying this T cell receptor beta chain was detected once. Within the sample, other DNA sequences also encode this same CDR3. These data originate in a study of cytomegalovirus exposure and HLA in healthy donors. Some clones are missing from TCRdb's copy, which holds only in-frame ones; the method was immunoSEQ multiplex PCR. This sample has 160,000 or so clones; around four fifths occur once, and the top ten carry 2% to 2.5%. This CDR3 contains 13 residues. The germline V gene encodes CDR1 SGHTA and CDR2 FQGNSA. V lost 2 bases and J 4 bases, leaving 6 bases between the germline ends. The genes are TRBV7-2 and TRBJ1-5, with TRBD1 as a possible D gene (5 bases). Sequencing used PBMCs. The source of this sequence is a man aged 30-40 years in good health and CMV-seropositive. The CDR3 DNA reads as TGTGCCAGCAGCTTAAGGGGAAATCAGCCCCAGCATTTT. Amino acids: CASSLRGNQPQHF.